The rows below give T cell receptor beta chains drawn from one sample of a study of shared clonotypes between healthy human individuals. Assay used: immunoSEQ multiplex PCR; TCRdb lists only in-frame clones, some missing. The data hold roughly 2,000,000 clones, with approximately 94% observed a single time. Material for sequencing was naive CD8+ T cells sorted from blood. All receptors come from a man aged 18 to 35 in good health. CDR3s include the opening cysteine and the closing phenylalanine or tryptophan. The D gene is left open where the match is weak. The size of a clone is reported for some rows only, either as once, few or many, or as a class for expanded clones.

clone_size	d_call	v_call	j_call	cdr3_nt	cdr3_aa
.	.	TRBV27	TRBJ2-7	TGTGCCAGCAGTCAACAAAGCTCCTACGAGCAGTACTTC	CASSQQSSYEQYF
.	TRBD2	TRBV7-9	TRBJ2-7	TGTGCCAGCAGCTTCGCGGGAGGTTACGAGCAGTACTTC	CASSFAGGYEQYF
.	.	TRBV27	TRBJ1-6	TGTGCCAGCCTTGCCCCCGAGACAGTATCGAATAATTCACCCCTCCACTTT	CASLAPETVSNNSPLHF
.	.	TRBV19	TRBJ2-2	TGTGCCAGTAGCCCTGCGACGGGCTTGACCGGGGAGCTGTTTTTT	CASSPATGLTGELFF
.	.	TRBV5-6	TRBJ2-7	TGTGCCAGCAGCTTGTCCACCTCCTACGAGCAGTACTTC	CASSLSTSYEQYF
once	.	TRBV7-6	TRBJ2-5	TGTGCCAGCAGCTTGGAGACAGAAACTAACCAGTACTTC	CASSLETETNQYF
.	.	TRBV9	TRBJ1-2	TGTGCCAGCAGCGTAGGGACATTCAACTATGGCTACACCTTC	CASSVGTFNYGYTF
.	.	TRBV6-5	TRBJ2-1	TGTGCCAGCAGTTATTACCAGGGAAGGCACAATGAGCAGTTCTTC	CASSYYQGRHNEQFF
.	TRBD2	TRBV2	TRBJ2-2	TGTGCCAGCAGTGGGCGGGAGGGCCTCGTCGGGGAGCTGTTTTTT	CASSGREGLVGELFF
.	TRBD1	TRBV4-1	TRBJ1-2	TGCGCCAGCAGCTCCCTTTGGCAGGGGGAGAACTATGGCTACACCTTC	CASSSLWQGENYGYTF
.	TRBD1	TRBV4-1	TRBJ1-2	TGCGCCAGCAGTTGGGGACAGGGGCTGCAAGAAGCTGGCTACACCTTC	CASSWGQGLQEAGYTF
.	.	TRBV6-1	TRBJ2-5	TGTGCCAGCACTCCCCCAGGGTTCCAAGAGACCCAGTACTTC	CASTPPGFQETQYF
.	.	TRBV6-5	TRBJ2-1	TGTGCCAGCAGTTACAACTCCTACAATGAGCAGTTCTTC	CASSYNSYNEQFF
.	TRBD2	TRBV19	TRBJ2-5	TGTGCCAGTAGTCCACGGACTAGCGGGGATTTGTTGGAGACCCAGTACTTC	CASSPRTSGDLLETQYF
.	.	TRBV7-2	TRBJ1-1	TGTGCCAGCAGCTTAGCGGGAGGGGCTGAAGCTTTCTTT	CASSLAGGAEAFF
.	.	TRBV29-1	TRBJ2-2	TGCAGCGTTGAAGTACGACCACGGGACACCGGGGAGCTGTTTTTT	CSVEVRPRDTGELFF
.	.	TRBV7-9	TRBJ2-5	TGTGCCAGCAGCTTAGAGTCGGGGACTTACCACTTC	CASSLESGTYHF
.	.	TRBV11-2	TRBJ2-1	TGTGCCAGCAGCTTAGATGGGCGGCTAGCGGAGCAGTTCTTC	CASSLDGRLAEQFF
.	.	TRBV9	TRBJ1-2	TGTGCCAGCAGCGTAGACCCGGACACCCTCGAGGGGTATGGCTACACCTTC	CASSVDPDTLEGYGYTF
.	.	TRBV4-1	TRBJ2-3	TGCGCCAGCAGCCTAGAACCGGGCCCCCGGGCGGGAGATACGCAGTATTTT	CASSLEPGPRAGDTQYF
.	TRBD1	TRBV2	TRBJ1-5	TGTGCCAGCAGTGTTGGACAGGCACTGACCTATAGCAATCAGCCCCAGCATTTT	CASSVGQALTYSNQPQHF
once	.	TRBV5-4	TRBJ1-3	TGTGCCAGCAGCTTGCCGGGGGTAACGGACTCTGGAAACACCATATATTTT	CASSLPGVTDSGNTIYF
.	.	TRBV5-1	TRBJ2-3	TGCGCCAGCAGCTCGGGCCTGGGTGAGATAGATACGCAGTATTTT	CASSSGLGEIDTQYF
.	TRBD2	TRBV11-2	TRBJ2-7	TGTGCCAGCAGCTTAACAGCGGGAGGCCACCACGAGCAGTACTTC	CASSLTAGGHHEQYF
.	TRBD1	TRBV28	TRBJ2-7	TGTGCCAGCAGCGACAGGGACAGCGCTTCCTACGAGCAGTACTTC	CASSDRDSASYEQYF
.	.	TRBV7-2	TRBJ2-3	TGTGCCAGCAGCCCAATGGCCTTCACAGATACGCAGTATTTT	CASSPMAFTDTQYF
.	.	TRBV5-1	TRBJ2-7	TGCGCCAGCAGCTTGGTTGGAGCCGAGCAGTACTTC	CASSLVGAEQYF
.	.	TRBV19	TRBJ2-1	TGTGCCAGTAGTATAGACGACTACAATGAGCAGTTCTTC	CASSIDDYNEQFF
few	.	TRBV19	TRBJ2-1	TGTGCCAGTAGTATAGGGAATGAGCAGTTCTTC	CASSIGNEQFF
.	.	TRBV9	TRBJ2-7	TGTGCCAGCAGCGCCGGGATAAGCAACTACGAGCAGTACTTC	CASSAGISNYEQYF
.	.	TRBV9	TRBJ2-7	TGTGCCAGCAGCGTAGCCGAGGGGGTTTACCACGAGCAGTACTTC	CASSVAEGVYHEQYF
.	.	TRBV6-5	TRBJ1-2	TGTGCCAGCAGTACCTCAGGGCCGGATGGCTACACCTTC	CASSTSGPDGYTF
.	.	TRBV11-2	TRBJ1-1	TGTGCCAGCAGCTTAGTGGTTGGCCCCACTGAAGCTTTCTTT	CASSLVVGPTEAFF
.	.	TRBV9	TRBJ2-3	TGTGCCAGCAATAAGCGGGGAAAACAGGGAGATACGCAGTATTTT	CASNKRGKQGDTQYF
.	.	TRBV7-9	TRBJ1-2	TGTGCCAGCAGCTTAGGGGGGCGAGGCTACACCTTC	CASSLGGRGYTF
.	.	TRBV4-1	TRBJ1-3	TGCGCCAGCAGCCAAGTCCCGCGTCCCCAGCTAATATCCCCCTCTGGAAACACCATATATTTT	CASSQVPRPQLISPSGNTIYF
.	.	TRBV9	TRBJ2-5	TGTGCCAGCAGCGTAGGCCGGGGTCCTCAAGAGACCCAGTACTTC	CASSVGRGPQETQYF
.	.	TRBV27	TRBJ2-3	TGTGCCAGCAGTTTATCCTACACAGATACGCAGTATTTT	CASSLSYTDTQYF
.	.	TRBV4-1	TRBJ2-5	TGCGCCAGCAGCCCTGTTGAAGTGTACCCAGAGACCCAGTACTTC	CASSPVEVYPETQYF
.	TRBD1	TRBV7-9	TRBJ2-2	TGTGCCAGCAGCTTAACCAGGACAGGGTTCGGGGAGCTGTTTTTT	CASSLTRTGFGELFF